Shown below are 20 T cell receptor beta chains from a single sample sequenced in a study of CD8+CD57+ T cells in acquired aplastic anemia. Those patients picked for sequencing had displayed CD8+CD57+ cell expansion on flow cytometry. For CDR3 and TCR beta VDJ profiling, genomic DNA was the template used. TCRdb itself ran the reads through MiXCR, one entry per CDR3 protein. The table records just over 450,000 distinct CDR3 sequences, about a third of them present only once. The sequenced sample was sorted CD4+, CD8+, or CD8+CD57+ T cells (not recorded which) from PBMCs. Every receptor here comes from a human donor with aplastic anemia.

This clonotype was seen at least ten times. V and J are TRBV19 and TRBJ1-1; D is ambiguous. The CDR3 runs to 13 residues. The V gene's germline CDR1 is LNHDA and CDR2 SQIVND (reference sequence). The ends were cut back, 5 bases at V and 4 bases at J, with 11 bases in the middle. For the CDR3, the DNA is TGTGCCAGTAGTGGCGGGCGCGGCACTGAAGCTTTCTTT. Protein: CASSGGRGTEAFF.

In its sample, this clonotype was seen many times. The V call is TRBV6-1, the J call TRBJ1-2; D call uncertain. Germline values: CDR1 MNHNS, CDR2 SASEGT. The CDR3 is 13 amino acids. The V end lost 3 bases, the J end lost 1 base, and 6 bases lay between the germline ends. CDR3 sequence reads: CASSDADNYGYTF. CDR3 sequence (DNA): TGTGCCAGCAGTGATGCGGATAACTATGGCTACACCTTC.

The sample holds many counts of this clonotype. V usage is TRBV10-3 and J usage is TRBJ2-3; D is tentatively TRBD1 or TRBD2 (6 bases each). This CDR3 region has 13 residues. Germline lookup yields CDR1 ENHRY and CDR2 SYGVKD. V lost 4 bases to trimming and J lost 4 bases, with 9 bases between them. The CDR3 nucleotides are TGTGCCATCAGTGTTGGGGGGCCAGATACGCAGTATTTT. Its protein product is CAISVGGPDTQYF.

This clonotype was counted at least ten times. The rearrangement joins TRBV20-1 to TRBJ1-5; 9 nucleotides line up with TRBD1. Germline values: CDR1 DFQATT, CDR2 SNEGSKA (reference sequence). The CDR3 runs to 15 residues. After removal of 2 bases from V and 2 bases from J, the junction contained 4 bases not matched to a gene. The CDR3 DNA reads TGCAGTGCTAGAAGGACAGGGGCAGGCAATCAGCCCCAGCATTTT. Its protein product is CSARRTGAGNQPQHF.

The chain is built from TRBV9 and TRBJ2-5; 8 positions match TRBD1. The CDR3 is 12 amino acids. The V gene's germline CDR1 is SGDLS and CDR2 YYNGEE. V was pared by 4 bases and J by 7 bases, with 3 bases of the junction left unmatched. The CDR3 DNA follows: TGTGCCAGCAGCCAAACAGGGGGGACCCAGTACTTC. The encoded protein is CASSQTGGTQYF.

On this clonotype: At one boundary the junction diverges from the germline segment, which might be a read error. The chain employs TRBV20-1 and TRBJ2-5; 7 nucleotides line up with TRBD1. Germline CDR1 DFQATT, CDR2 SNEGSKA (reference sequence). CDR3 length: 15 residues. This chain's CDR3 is CSATPGTDEQETRYF. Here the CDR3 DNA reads TGCAGTGCAACCCCCGGGACAGATGAACAAGAGACCCGGTACTTC.

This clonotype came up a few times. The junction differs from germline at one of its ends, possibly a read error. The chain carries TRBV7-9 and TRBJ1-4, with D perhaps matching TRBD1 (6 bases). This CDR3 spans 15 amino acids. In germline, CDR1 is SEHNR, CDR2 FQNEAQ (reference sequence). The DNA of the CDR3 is TGTGCCAGCAGCCGACCGACAGGAACTAGTGAAAAACTGTTTTTT. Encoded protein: CASSRPTGTSEKLFF.

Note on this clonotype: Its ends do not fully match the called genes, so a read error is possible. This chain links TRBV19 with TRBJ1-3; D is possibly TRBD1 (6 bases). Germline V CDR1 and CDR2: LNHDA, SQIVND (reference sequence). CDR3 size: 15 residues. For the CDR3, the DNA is TGTGCCAGCAGTTACAACGGGGGCTCTGGAAACACCATATATTTC. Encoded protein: CASSYNGGSGNTIYF.

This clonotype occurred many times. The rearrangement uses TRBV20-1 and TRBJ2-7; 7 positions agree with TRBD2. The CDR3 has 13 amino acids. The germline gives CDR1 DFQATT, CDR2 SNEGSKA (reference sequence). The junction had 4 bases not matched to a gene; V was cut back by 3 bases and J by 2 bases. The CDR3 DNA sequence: TGCAGTGCTAGTAGCGGGTCTACCTACGAGCAGTACTTC. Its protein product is CSASSGSTYEQYF.

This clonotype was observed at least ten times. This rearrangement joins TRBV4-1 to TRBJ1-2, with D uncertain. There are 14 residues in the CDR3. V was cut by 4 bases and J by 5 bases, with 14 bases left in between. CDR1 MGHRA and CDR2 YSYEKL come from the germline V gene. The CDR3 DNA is TGCGCCAGCAGCCCCAGAAACGACATATATGGCTACACCTTC. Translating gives CASSPRNDIYGYTF.

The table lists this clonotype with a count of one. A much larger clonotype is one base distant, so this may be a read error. This CDR3 is CASSDRSDTQHF. As DNA, the CDR3 is TGTGCCAGTAGTGACAGGTCCGATACGCAGCATTTT. The chain uses TRBV19 and TRBJ2-3; D may be TRBD1 (6 bases). Gene TRBJ1-5 matches the end of the DNA better, so the J call may be wrong. CDR1 is LNHDA, CDR2 SQIVND, per germline (reference sequence). The length of the CDR3 is 12 residues.

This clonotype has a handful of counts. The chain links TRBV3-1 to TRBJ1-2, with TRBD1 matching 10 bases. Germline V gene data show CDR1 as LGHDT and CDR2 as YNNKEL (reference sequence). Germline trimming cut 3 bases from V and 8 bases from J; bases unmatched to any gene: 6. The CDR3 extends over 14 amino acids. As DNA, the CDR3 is TGTGCCAGCAGCCAGACAGGGGGCGCGGGGGGCTACACCTTC. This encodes CASSQTGGAGGYTF.

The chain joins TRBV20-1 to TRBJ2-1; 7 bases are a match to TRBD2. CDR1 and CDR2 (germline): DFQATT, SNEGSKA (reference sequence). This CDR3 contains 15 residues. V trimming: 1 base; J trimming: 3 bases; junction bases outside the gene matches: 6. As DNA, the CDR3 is TGCAGTGCTAGAGCTGCGGGGGATAACTACAATGAGCAGTTCTTC. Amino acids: CSARAAGDNYNEQFF.

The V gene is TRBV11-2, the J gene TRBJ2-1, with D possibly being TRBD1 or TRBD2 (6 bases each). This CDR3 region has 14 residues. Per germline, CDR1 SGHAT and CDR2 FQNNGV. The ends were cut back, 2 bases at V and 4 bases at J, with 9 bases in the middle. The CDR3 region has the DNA TGTGCCAGCAGCTTAAGGGGGGTATACAATGAGCAGTTCTTC. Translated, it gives CASSLRGVYNEQFF.

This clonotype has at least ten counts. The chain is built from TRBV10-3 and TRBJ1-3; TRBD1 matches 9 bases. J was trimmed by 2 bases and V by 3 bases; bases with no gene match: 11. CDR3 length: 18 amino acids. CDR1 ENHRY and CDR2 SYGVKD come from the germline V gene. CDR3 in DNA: TGTGCCATCAGTGAACTAGCCCCCCGGGACAGGGCTGGAAACACCATATATTTT. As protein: CAISELAPRDRAGNTIYF.

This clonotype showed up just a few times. DNA of the CDR3: TGCAGCGTTGAAGATCAAGTGCGGAAAGAGGGGGAGATCTCTGGAAACACCATATATTTT. It yields the protein CSVEDQVRKEGEISGNTIYF. The V gene is TRBV29-1, the J gene TRBJ1-3; D may be TRBD1 (6 bases). The germline V gene encodes CDR1 SQVTM and CDR2 ANQGSEA. CDR3 length equals 20 residues. Trimming shortened V by 0 bases and J by 0 bases, and 24 bases separated the two germline ends. The variable domain in full, with the rest retrieved from reference TRBV29-1 and TRBJ1-3, is SAVISQKPSRDICQRGTSLTIQCQVDSQVTMMFWYRQQPGQSLTLIATANQGSEATYESGFVIDKFPISRPNLTFSTLTVSNMSPEDSSIYLCSVEDQVRKEGEISGNTIYFGEGSWLTVV.

CDR3 sequence: CASVAGVRTDTQYF. CDR3 bases: TGTGCCAGCGTGGCAGGGGTCCGCACAGATACGCAGTATTTT. This sequence joins TRBV2 and TRBJ2-3; D may be TRBD1 (6 bases). Germline values: CDR1 SNHLY, CDR2 FYNNEI. The CDR3 runs to 14 residues. Trimming left V 8 bases short and J 1 base short, with 13 bases between. The whole variable domain, remainder taken from reference TRBV2 and TRBJ2-3, is EPEVTQTPSHQVTQMGQEVILRCVPISNHLYFYWYRQILGQKVEFLVSFYNNEISEKSEIFDDQFSVERPDGSNFTLKIRSTKLEDSAMYFCASVAGVRTDTQYFGPGTRLTVL.

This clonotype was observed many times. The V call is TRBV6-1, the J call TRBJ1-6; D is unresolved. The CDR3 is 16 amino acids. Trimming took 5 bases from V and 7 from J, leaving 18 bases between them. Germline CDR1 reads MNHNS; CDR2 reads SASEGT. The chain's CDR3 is CASSQFTPAVNSPLHF. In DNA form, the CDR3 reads TGTGCCAGCAGTCAATTCACCCCCGCAGTGAATTCACCCCTCCACTTT.

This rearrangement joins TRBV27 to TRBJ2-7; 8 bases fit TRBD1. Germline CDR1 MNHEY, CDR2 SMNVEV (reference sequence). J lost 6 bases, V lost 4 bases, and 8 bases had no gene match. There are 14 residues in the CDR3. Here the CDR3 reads CASSSRQGQAEQYF. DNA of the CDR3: TGTGCCAGCAGTTCAAGACAGGGACAGGCCGAGCAGTACTTC.

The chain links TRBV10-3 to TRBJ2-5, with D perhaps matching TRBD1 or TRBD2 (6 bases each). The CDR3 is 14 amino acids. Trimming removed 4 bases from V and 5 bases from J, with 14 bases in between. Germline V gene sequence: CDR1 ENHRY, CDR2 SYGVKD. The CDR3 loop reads CAISGSGAEETQYF. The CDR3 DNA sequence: TGTGCCATCAGTGGTTCGGGGGCAGAGGAGACCCAGTACTTC.